The 2 T cell receptor beta chains given below trace back to one sample, sequenced in a study of cytomegalovirus exposure and HLA in healthy donors. The PCR had 60 Vbeta and 13 Jbeta primers. Sequencing was performed with immunoSEQ multiplex PCR; in TCRdb, only in-frame clones are kept and a portion is missing. The table shows under 200,000 clones, with around 80% occurring only once. The sample taken for sequencing was PBMCs. The receptors originated from a woman aged 50 to 60 in good health and CMV-seropositive.

This chain links TRBV7-9 with TRBJ1-2, with D possibly being TRBD1 (6 bases). The germline gives CDR1 SEHNR, CDR2 FQNEAQ (reference sequence). V lost 0 bases to trimming and J lost 7 bases, with 9 bases between them. The CDR3 length is 13 residues. CDR3 DNA sequence: TGTGCCAGCAGCTTAGCAGGGGGTATTGGCTACACCTTC. Its translation: CASSLAGGIGYTF.

The chain combines TRBV5-1 with TRBJ1-1, with D perhaps matching TRBD1 (5 bases). Per germline, CDR1 SGHRS and CDR2 YFSETQ. V was clipped by 4 bases and J by 1 base, with 14 bases between them. The CDR3 totals 15 residues. CDR3 residues: CASSRGRDPNTEAFF. The CDR3 coding sequence is TGCGCCAGCAGCCGCGGGAGGGACCCGAACACTGAAGCTTTCTTT.